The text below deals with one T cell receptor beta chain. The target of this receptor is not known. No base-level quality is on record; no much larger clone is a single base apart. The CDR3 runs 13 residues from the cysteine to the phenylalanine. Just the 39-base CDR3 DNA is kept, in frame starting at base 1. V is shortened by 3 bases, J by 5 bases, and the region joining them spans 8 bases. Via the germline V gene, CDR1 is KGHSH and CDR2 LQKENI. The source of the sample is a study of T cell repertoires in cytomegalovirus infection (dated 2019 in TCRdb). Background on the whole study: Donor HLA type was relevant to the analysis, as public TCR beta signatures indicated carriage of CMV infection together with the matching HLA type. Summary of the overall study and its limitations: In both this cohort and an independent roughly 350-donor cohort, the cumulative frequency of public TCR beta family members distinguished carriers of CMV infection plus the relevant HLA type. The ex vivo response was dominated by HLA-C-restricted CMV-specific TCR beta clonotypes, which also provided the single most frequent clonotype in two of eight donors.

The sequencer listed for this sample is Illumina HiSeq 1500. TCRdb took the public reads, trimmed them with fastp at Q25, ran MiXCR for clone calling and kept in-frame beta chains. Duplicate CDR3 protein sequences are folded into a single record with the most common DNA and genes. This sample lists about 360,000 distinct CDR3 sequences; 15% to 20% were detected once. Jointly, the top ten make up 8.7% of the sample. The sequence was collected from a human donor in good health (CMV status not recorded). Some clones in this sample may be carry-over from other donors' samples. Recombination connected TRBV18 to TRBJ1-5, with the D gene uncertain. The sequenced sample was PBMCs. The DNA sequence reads TGTGCCAGCTCACCCTTAGAGCATCAGCCCCAGCATTTT. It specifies CASSPLEHQPQHF.